What follows are 18 T cell receptor beta chains derived from one specimen sequenced in a study of cytomegalovirus exposure and HLA in healthy donors listed by TCRdb under 2017. Library preparation was by the immunoSEQ multiplex PCR assay. For the multiplex PCR, a mixture combining 60 forward primers for TCR Vbeta segments and 13 reverse primers for TCR Jbeta segments was used. The immuneACCESS repertoire file appears here via TCRdb, limited to in-frame rearrangements. These files lack a portion of the clones; in checked studies, under half of the deficit traces to unresolved V genes, and the cause of the others is not known. The sample data list 160,000 or so clones, and approximately 70% of these were observed just once. The top ten hold around 2.3% of the sample. Material: PBMCs. All receptors come from a human donor in good health.

The V and J genes are TRBV11-2 and TRBJ2-5; weak D call: TRBD1 (7 bases). Per the germline V gene, CDR1 is SGHAT and CDR2 is FQNNGV. The CDR3 runs to 15 residues. Trimming pared 5 bases from V and 0 bases from J, leaving 13 bases between. CDR3 in DNA: TGTGCCAGCAGCCCAGGGGGGATGTACCAAGAGACCCAGTACTTC. It encodes CASSPGGMYQETQYF.

This chain connects TRBV18 to TRBJ1-1; D gene uncertain. Deletions cut 2 bases from V and 1 base from J, with 11 bases between. Germline V gene sequence: CDR1 KGHSH, CDR2 LQKENI. The CDR3 spans 15 residues. CDR3 protein: CASSPADRGNTEAFF. Here the CDR3 DNA reads TGTGCCAGCTCACCAGCCGACCGCGGGAACACTGAAGCTTTCTTT.

V usage is TRBV6-6 and J usage is TRBJ2-7; TRBD1 agrees at 7 bases. The germline V gene encodes CDR1 MNHNY and CDR2 SVGAGI (reference sequence). This CDR3 is 13 amino acids long. V dropped 6 bases and J dropped 4; count of bases not matched to a gene: 6. The CDR3 region is CASRPGQEYEQYF. CDR3 nucleotides: TGTGCCAGCAGGCCCGGACAGGAATACGAGCAGTACTTC.

V is TRBV2 and J is TRBJ2-1, with 9 bases that match TRBD2. The CDR3 has 15 amino acids. Germline V gene data show CDR1 as SNHLY and CDR2 as FYNNEI. The J segment lost 10 bases and the V segment lost 4 bases, leaving 11 bases of the junction unmatched. The CDR3 reads CASSAPAGGRREQFF. The CDR3 nucleotides are TGTGCCAGCAGTGCCCCCGCGGGGGGGCGGCGCGAGCAGTTCTTC. The whole variable domain, remainder taken from reference TRBV2 and TRBJ2-1, is EPEVTQTPSHQVTQMGQEVILRCVPISNHLYFYWYRQILGQKVEFLVSFYNNEISEKSEIFDDQFSVERPDGSNFTLKIRSTKLEDSAMYFCASSAPAGGRREQFFGPGTRLTVL.

Here the CDR3 reads CASSLVLAGFTGELFF. CDR3 bases: TGTGCCAGCAGCTTGGTGTTAGCGGGGTTCACCGGGGAGCTGTTTTTT. The chain employs TRBV5-6 and TRBJ2-2; 8 bases fit TRBD2. The germline V gene has CDR1 SGHDT and CDR2 YYEEEE. The CDR3 is made up of 16 amino acids. After removal of 0 bases from V and 4 bases from J, the junction contained 5 bases not matched to a gene.

The J gene is TRBJ1-1, the V gene TRBV11-3, with D possibly TRBD1 on 5 matching bases. CDR1 is SGHNT and CDR2 is YENEEA in the germline V gene. The CDR3 runs 15 residues. With 1 base removed from V and 4 bases from J, the gap between germline ends came to 13 bases. The CDR3 region is CASSLGVGGSTEAFF. CDR3 sequence (DNA): TGTGCCAGCAGCTTAGGCGTCGGGGGGAGCACTGAAGCTTTCTTT.

This clone is medium-sized by share. The V and J genes are TRBV6-4 and TRBJ2-7, with TRBD2 identical over 13 bases. V was pared by 6 bases and J by 4 bases, with 6 bases of the junction left unmatched. The CDR3 runs 15 residues. Germline assignment: CDR1 MRHNA and CDR2 SNTAGT. The CDR3 nucleotides are TGTGCCAGCAGACAACTAGCGGGGGGGCCGTACGAGCAGTACTTC. This codes for CASRQLAGGPYEQYF.

V is TRBV7-6 and J is TRBJ1-5; D is undetermined. V was clipped by 1 base and J by 1 base, with 8 bases between them. CDR1 is SGHVS, CDR2 FNYEAQ, per germline. The CDR3 runs to 15 residues. The CDR3 loop reads CASSLGGGSNQPQHF. CDR3 DNA: TGTGCCAGCAGCTTAGGTGGCGGGAGCAATCAGCCCCAGCATTTT.

The chain uses TRBV11-3 and TRBJ2-5; 8 bases are a match to TRBD1. Trimming at V came to 1 base and at J to 2 bases, leaving 3 bases not matched to a gene. The CDR3 is made up of 15 amino acids. CDR1 and CDR2 (germline): SGHNT, YENEEA. The CDR3: CASSLGTGWQETQYF. The CDR3 DNA follows: TGTGCCAGCAGCTTAGGGACAGGGTGGCAAGAGACCCAGTACTTC.

The rearrangement uses TRBV10-3 and TRBJ2-5, with 7 bases that match TRBD1. J lost 2 bases, V lost 6 bases, and 6 bases had no gene match. Germline V CDR1 and CDR2: ENHRY, SYGVKD. The CDR3 runs to 14 residues. The CDR3 spells CAIRDGTDQETQYF. In DNA form, the CDR3 reads TGTGCCATCAGGGACGGGACAGATCAAGAGACCCAGTACTTC.

This clone was found many times. Other DNA sequences of this sample code for an identical CDR3. This chain uses TRBV4-1 with TRBJ2-7, with 10 bases lining up with TRBD1. The CDR3 is 16 amino acids. V dropped 0 bases and J dropped 3; count of bases not matched to a gene: 5. CDR1 and CDR2 (germline): MGHRA, YSYEKL. CDR3 in amino acids: CASSQDGRDRGYEQYF. The CDR3, as DNA: TGCGCCAGCAGCCAAGATGGGCGGGACAGGGGCTACGAGCAGTACTTC.

This clone has only a few counts. The genes are TRBV2 and TRBJ2-2; maybe TRBD1 (6 bases). Germline V CDR1 and CDR2: SNHLY, FYNNEI. V shed 7 bases and J shed 2 bases, with 11 bases lying between them. CDR3 length: 14 amino acids. The CDR3 coding sequence is TGTGCCAGCAAATTCAGGGGAAACACCGGGGAGCTGTTTTTT. Translated: CASKFRGNTGELFF.

This rearrangement joins TRBV6-5 to TRBJ1-1; the D is unclear. V gave up 8 bases and J gave up 1 base, with 11 bases separating them. CDR1 and CDR2 from the germline V gene are MNHEY and SVGAGI. The CDR3 consists of 13 residues. The CDR3 sequence: CASGETKNTEAFF. In DNA form, the CDR3 reads TGTGCCAGCGGGGAGACAAAGAACACTGAAGCTTTCTTT.

The chain is built from TRBV4-1 and TRBJ2-1; D call uncertain. The length of the CDR3 is 13 residues. With 1 base removed from V and 5 bases from J, the gap between germline ends came to 6 bases. Germline V gene sequence: CDR1 MGHRA, CDR2 YSYEKL. In nucleotides, the CDR3 is TGCGCCAGCAGCCAAGGACTCGACAATGAGCAGTTCTTC. Amino acid sequence: CASSQGLDNEQFF.

CDR3: CASSRRTGTRHTEAFF. CDR3 sequence (DNA): TGTGCCAGCAGTCGCCGGACAGGGACAAGGCACACTGAAGCTTTCTTT. V usage is TRBV27 and J usage is TRBJ1-1; 8 positions agree with TRBD1. Germline values: CDR1 MNHEY, CDR2 SMNVEV (reference sequence). This CDR3 is 16 amino acids long. J gave up 3 bases and V 5 bases, and 11 bases lay outside the gene matches.

The genes are TRBV30 and TRBJ1-5; 9 bases are a match to TRBD1. Germline trimming cut 3 bases from V and 2 bases from J; bases unmatched to any gene: 8. Germline CDR1 GTSNPN, CDR2 SVGIG (reference sequence). The CDR3 is 16 residues long. The CDR3 DNA is TGTGCCTGGAGCCCATTTAGGACAGGGGGCAATCAGCCCCAGCATTTT. This translates into CAWSPFRTGGNQPQHF.

The chain uses TRBV2 and TRBJ1-1, with 7 bases aligning to TRBD1. The CDR3 totals 14 residues. Looked up from germline, CDR1 is SNHLY and CDR2 is FYNNEI. V gave up 2 bases and J gave up 7 bases; unmatched junction bases: 7. The CDR3 nucleotides are TGTGCCAGCAGTGAATTAGGGGGCGCGGGTGAAGCTTTCTTT. It specifies CASSELGGAGEAFF.

This rearrangement joins TRBV6-5 to TRBJ1-2; possible D gene TRBD1, 5 bases. Between the trimmed V and J ends, which lost 8 bases and 6 bases, there was a span of 13 bases. Germline-derived CDR1 and CDR2 are MNHEY and SVGAGI. The CDR3 is 12 residues long. CDR3 nucleotides: TGTGCCAGCGGGCGACCGGGGGATGGCTACACCTTC. Translation gives CASGRPGDGYTF.